This TCR beta chain comes out of a study of blood T cell repertoires in COVID-19. Study-wide context: The samples span acute and convalescent COVID-19 from the United States, Italy and Spain.

In its sample, this clone was seen a few times. The CDR3 is 14 residues long. The V gene lost 5 bases and the J gene lost 7 bases, with 18 bases spanning the gap. Looked up from germline, CDR1 is SEHNR and CDR2 is FQNEAQ (reference sequence). Using immunoSEQ multiplex PCR, the repertoire was profiled, and TCRdb retains in-frame clones only, with some absent. The table has around 230,000 clones, 85% seen once. The sample was peripheral blood. The source of this sequence is a man in his forties or fifties with COVID-19, enrolled during active disease. The V gene is TRBV7-9, the J gene TRBJ2-7; D might be TRBD1 (5 bases). The DNA of the CDR3 is TGTGCCAGCAGCCCTGGGCAGGGAAATGGGGAGCAGTACTTC. The encoded protein is CASSPGQGNGEQYF.